The T cell receptor (beta chain) described here comes from a study of technical replicates of blood from a few donors. With 0 bases removed from V and 9 bases from J, the gap between germline ends came to 9 bases. Germline V gene data show CDR1 as MGHRA and CDR2 as YSYEKL. The CDR3 is made up of 14 amino acids. Sequenced by immunoSEQ multiplex PCR; TCRdb stores in-frame clones only, minus some. This repertoire shows about 94,000 clones, 90% to 96% found once; its top ten account for 0.22%. Sequenced: T cells isolated from PBMCs. The chain links TRBV4-1 to TRBJ1-6; a weak D match, TRBD1 (5 bases). This TCR was sampled from a human donor in good health. CDR3 in DNA: TGCGCCAGCAGCCAAGAAGGGGTCGGTTCACCCCTCCACTTT. This codes for CASSQEGVGSPLHF.